This T cell receptor beta chain was identified during a study of blood T cell repertoires in COVID-19. Background on the study: Samples taken during acute and convalescent COVID-19 were collected in the United States, Italy and Spain. In each case, the material was cDNA or gDNA derived from T cells, B-cell-depleted T cells, or PBMCs.

As handled by the study authors: How many nucleated cells were present was estimated from reference gene primer amplification. Here immunoSEQ multiplex PCR was the method, and the copy in TCRdb shows in-frame clones only, minus some. D and trimming were read from the DNA, whereas the V and J calls and clone size are those reported in that table. The table lists approximately 200,000 clones, about 88% of them singletons. The clonotype originates from a woman aged 25 to 39 with active or convalescent COVID-19. Sequenced material: peripheral blood.

CDR3 residues: CASTSWDYETEAFF. For the CDR3, the DNA is TGTGCCAGCACCTCATGGGACTACGAGACTGAAGCTTTCTTT. This sequence joins TRBV7-9 and TRBJ1-1; a possible D gene is TRBD1 (5 bases). Germline V gives CDR1 SEHNR, CDR2 FQNEAQ (reference sequence). The CDR3 has 14 residues. Deletions cut 7 bases from V and 5 bases from J, with 17 bases between.